Below are 27 T cell receptor beta chains sequenced from a single sample in a study of siplizumab effects on memory and regulatory T cells (dated by TCRdb to between 2018 and 2020). The library was prepared using the immunoSEQ multiplex PCR assay. What TCRdb holds here is the immuneACCESS table cut down to in-frame rearrangements. Part of the clones is not present; checked against another copy, under half of the missing clones reflect an unresolved V gene, and the others are unexplained. Present in this sample are over 85,000 clones, 93% of which were seen just once. The ten largest clonotypes hold 6.5% of the sample. The sample comprised CD8+ T cells sorted from blood. The receptors shown here come from a human donor in good health.

The chain recombines TRBV9 with TRBJ1-1, with D unresolved. Germline V gene sequence: CDR1 SGDLS, CDR2 YYNGEE. The CDR3 sequence is 15 residues long. Trimming removed 0 bases at V and 6 bases at J, with 15 bases between. The CDR3 here is CASSVGVGRRPEAFF. The CDR3 coding sequence is TGTGCCAGCAGCGTAGGGGTAGGGCGTCGACCTGAAGCTTTCTTT.

This chain joins TRBV27 and TRBJ2-5; the D is unclear. Germline assignment: CDR1 MNHEY and CDR2 SMNVEV (reference sequence). This CDR3 spans 13 amino acids. The V gene lost 3 bases and the J gene lost 4 bases, with 9 bases spanning the gap. CDR3 residues: CASSLLVSETQYF. The CDR3 DNA is TGTGCCAGCAGTTTGTTGGTTTCAGAGACCCAGTACTTC.

Concerning this clone: One end of the junction does not line up with germline, which may come from a read error. The rearrangement joins TRBV10-3 to TRBJ1-1; weak D call: TRBD1 (6 bases). The CDR3 length is 13 residues. Germline CDR1 is ENHRY and CDR2 is SYGVKD. The CDR3: CANSNRANTEAFF. In DNA form, the CDR3 reads TGTGCCAACAGTAACAGGGCGAACACTGAAGCTTTCTTT.

This chain uses TRBV5-6 with TRBJ2-1, with TRBD2 identical over 8 bases. Germline-derived CDR1 and CDR2 are SGHDT and YYEEEE. The CDR3 contains 17 residues. Trimming cost V 4 bases and J 0 bases; bases outside gene matches: 9. CDR3 sequence: CASSDELAASSYNEQFF. Written as DNA, the CDR3 is TGTGCCAGCAGCGACGAACTAGCGGCAAGCTCCTACAATGAGCAGTTCTTC.

This clone appeared a single time. This chain joins TRBV15 and TRBJ2-2; TRBD1 is a possible D gene (5 bases). Germline loops: CDR1 LNHNV, CDR2 YYDKDF (reference sequence). CDR3 length equals 16 residues. The V end lost 3 bases, the J end lost 5 bases, and 16 bases lay between the germline ends. CDR3 sequence reads: CATSRDLGVGTGELFF. DNA for the CDR3: TGTGCCACCAGCAGGGATCTAGGGGTTGGGACCGGGGAGCTGTTTTTT.

V usage is TRBV5-1 and J usage is TRBJ2-2, with 14 nucleotides matching TRBD2. The CDR3 is made up of 18 amino acids. The germline CDR1 and CDR2 sequences are SGHRS and YFSETQ. V was clipped by 4 bases and J by 5 bases; unmatched bases: 10. CDR3 in amino acids: CASSPGLAGAGRTGELFF. The CDR3 DNA sequence: TGCGCCAGCAGCCCGGGACTAGCGGGAGCCGGGAGGACCGGGGAGCTGTTTTTT.

The chain links TRBV18 to TRBJ2-3; TRBD1 matches at 8 bases. Trimming removed 3 bases from V and 2 bases from J; junction bases left unmatched: 4. Germline assignment: CDR1 KGHSH and CDR2 LQKENI. The CDR3 has 15 residues. As DNA, the CDR3 is TGTGCCAGCTCACCCCGGGACAGGTACACAGATACGCAGTATTTT. As protein: CASSPRDRYTDTQYF.

V and J are TRBV15 and TRBJ2-2, with D tentatively TRBD1 (6 bases). The V gene's germline CDR1 is LNHNV and CDR2 YYDKDF (reference sequence). V was shortened by 0 bases and J by 7 bases, with 9 bases between the two germline ends. This CDR3 comprises 14 residues. This CDR3 reads CATSRDRGIGELFF. In DNA form, the CDR3 reads TGTGCCACCAGCAGAGACAGGGGAATCGGGGAGCTGTTTTTT. Variable domain in full (rest from reference TRBV15 and TRBJ2-2): DAMVIQNPRYQVTQFGKPVTLSCSQTLNHNVMYWYQQKSSQAPKLLFHYYDKDFNNEADTPDNFQSRRPNTSFCFLDIRSPGLGDTAMYLCATSRDRGIGELFFGEGSRLTVL.

This chain joins TRBV30 and TRBJ1-1; the D is unclear. This CDR3 is built from 14 residues. Germline V CDR1 and CDR2: GTSNPN, SVGIG (reference sequence). Trimming cost V 3 bases and J 1 base, with 12 bases left between them. In nucleotides, the CDR3 is TGTGCCTGGAGCGCCGGACTGAAGAACACTGAAGCTTTCTTT. Translating gives CAWSAGLKNTEAFF.

In nucleotides, the CDR3 is TGTGCCAGCAGTGAAGCCTCTGCCTACGAGCAGTACTTC. Protein: CASSEASAYEQYF. The chain recombines TRBV2 with TRBJ2-7, with D unresolved. V was trimmed by 0 bases and J by 2 bases, leaving 5 bases between them. CDR3 size: 13 residues. The germline V gene has CDR1 SNHLY and CDR2 FYNNEI. Together with reference TRBV2 and TRBJ2-7, the CDR3 gives the full variable domain: EPEVTQTPSHQVTQMGQEVILRCVPISNHLYFYWYRQILGQKVEFLVSFYNNEISEKSEIFDDQFSVERPDGSNFTLKIRSTKLEDSAMYFCASSEASAYEQYFGPGTRLTVT.

The V and J genes are TRBV7-2 and TRBJ2-1; D remains ambiguous. The CDR3 is made up of 13 amino acids. The germline V and J ends were trimmed by 5 bases and 6 bases, with 11 bases remaining between them. Germline V gene lookup returns CDR1 SGHTA and CDR2 FQGNSA. The DNA for the CDR3 is TGTGCCAGCAGCCCGTTCCCGGGCAATGAGCAGTTCTTC. Translated, it gives CASSPFPGNEQFF.

This chain links TRBV4-2 with TRBJ2-1; 12 positions agree with TRBD2. V dropped 2 bases and J dropped 3; count of bases not matched to a gene: 2. This CDR3 is 16 amino acids long. CDR1 is LGHNA and CDR2 is YNFKEQ in the germline V gene. CDR3 sequence reads: CASSQRLAGVYNEQFF. The CDR3 DNA sequence: TGTGCCAGCAGCCAAAGACTAGCGGGGGTCTACAATGAGCAGTTCTTC.

The chain joins TRBV11-3 to TRBJ1-1; D might be TRBD1 (5 bases). The CDR3 extends over 13 amino acids. Per germline, CDR1 SGHNT and CDR2 YENEEA. The germline V and J ends were trimmed by 7 bases and 6 bases, with 15 bases remaining between them. In DNA form, the CDR3 reads TGTGCCAGCAAATATTCAGGGTTTCCTGAAGCTTTCTTT. Protein product: CASKYSGFPEAFF. The whole variable domain, remainder taken from reference TRBV11-3 and TRBJ1-1, is EAGVVQSPRYKIIEKKQPVAFWCNPISGHNTLYWYLQNLGQGPELLIRYENEEAVDDSQLPKDRFSAERLKGVDSTLKIQPAELGDSAVYLCASKYSGFPEAFFGQGTRLTVV.

The chain has TRBV6-5 and TRBJ2-6; the D is unclear. Per germline, CDR1 MNHEY and CDR2 SVGAGI. V was pared by 0 bases and J by 1 base, with 4 bases between. This CDR3 is 15 amino acids long. CDR3 in amino acids: CASSYSVSGANVLTF. The DNA for the CDR3 is TGTGCCAGCAGTTACTCTGTATCTGGGGCCAACGTCCTGACTTTC.

This rearrangement joins TRBV4-1 to TRBJ1-1; D ambiguous. CDR1 is MGHRA, CDR2 YSYEKL, per germline. The ends were cut back, 4 bases at V and 0 bases at J, with 12 bases in the middle. The CDR3 covers 15 residues. CDR3 nucleotide sequence: TGCGCCAGCAGCCTCGTATTGGACCTGAACACTGAAGCTTTCTTT. It yields the protein CASSLVLDLNTEAFF.

The chain recombines TRBV5-1 with TRBJ2-1; 9 bases are shared with TRBD2. The CDR3 covers 18 residues. V lost 0 bases, J lost 0 bases, and 7 bases stayed unmatched. The germline V gene has CDR1 SGHRS and CDR2 YFSETQ. CDR3 in DNA: TGCGCCAGCAGCTTGGTTTTGCGGGAGGGCCCCTCCTACAATGAGCAGTTCTTC. Its protein product is CASSLVLREGPSYNEQFF.

V usage is TRBV4-2 and J usage is TRBJ2-1; 9 positions agree with TRBD2. The germline gives CDR1 LGHNA, CDR2 YNFKEQ. This CDR3 is 15 amino acids long. Trimming at V came to 2 bases and at J to 3 bases, leaving 2 bases not matched to a gene. The CDR3 loop reads CASSQPTSGYNEQFF. The DNA for the CDR3 is TGTGCCAGCAGCCAACCGACTAGCGGCTACAATGAGCAGTTCTTC.

V is TRBV6-4 and J is TRBJ1-1; no definite D call. The ends were cut back, 0 bases at V and 4 bases at J, with 9 bases in the middle. Germline V gene sequence: CDR1 MRHNA, CDR2 SNTAGT. This CDR3 has 14 amino acids. DNA of the CDR3: TGTGCCAGCAGTGACTCGATTGCCTTCACTGAAGCTTTCTTT. Its translation: CASSDSIAFTEAFF.

This clone was counted a few times. The J gene is TRBJ2-7, the V gene TRBV18, with D tentatively TRBD1 or TRBD2 (6 bases each). The germline V and J ends were trimmed by 6 bases and 1 base, with 16 bases remaining between them. CDR3 length: 15 amino acids. The germline V gene encodes CDR1 KGHSH and CDR2 LQKENI. CDR3 DNA sequence: TGTGCCAGCTCCTCAATCCGGGGGCCATCCTACGAGCAGTACTTC. Translated: CASSSIRGPSYEQYF.

The chain employs TRBV19 and TRBJ2-1; D is unresolved. The CDR3 has 17 residues. Trimming took 0 bases from V and 2 from J, leaving 14 bases between them. From germline, CDR1 is LNHDA and CDR2 SQIVND (reference sequence). The CDR3 loop reads CASSIERMRRTYNEQFF. The CDR3 DNA follows: TGTGCCAGTAGTATAGAACGTATGAGGCGGACCTACAATGAGCAGTTCTTC.

The chain has TRBV19 and TRBJ1-3, with D possibly matching TRBD1 (6 bases). The germline CDR1 and CDR2 sequences are LNHDA and SQIVND (reference sequence). This CDR3 spans 18 amino acids. The V gene lost 7 bases and the J gene lost 4 bases, with 26 bases spanning the gap. DNA of the CDR3: TGTGCCAGTACTACAAACTTCGGGGGCCAGGGATACGGAAACACCATATATTTT. This gives the protein CASTTNFGGQGYGNTIYF.

For this clone: The sample carries other DNA sequences with the same CDR3. The CDR3 here is CSVVGNTEAFF. DNA for the CDR3: TGCAGCGTTGTGGGGAACACTGAAGCTTTCTTT. The genes are TRBV29-1 and TRBJ1-1, with D hard to call. Germline lookup yields CDR1 SQVTM and CDR2 ANQGSEA. The V gene lost 4 bases and the J gene lost 1 base, with 4 bases spanning the gap. CDR3 length: 11 residues.

The CDR3 protein is CASSSHGEDSYNEQFF. For the CDR3, the DNA is TGTGCCAGCAGTTCCCACGGGGAGGATAGCTACAATGAGCAGTTCTTC. The chain carries TRBV6-5 and TRBJ2-1, with TRBD2 as a possible D gene (6 bases). The CDR3 is made up of 16 amino acids. The V end lost 4 bases, the J end lost 3 bases, and 16 bases lay between the germline ends. CDR1 MNHEY and CDR2 SVGAGI come from the germline V gene.

V usage is TRBV5-6 and J usage is TRBJ2-5, with TRBD1 as a possible D gene (6 bases). V lost 4 bases and J lost 4, with 11 bases in between. The CDR3 runs 13 residues. Germline V gene lookup returns CDR1 SGHDT and CDR2 YYEEEE. The CDR3 coding sequence is TGTGCCAGCAGCCCACAGGGTGGAGAGACCCAGTACTTC. Translating gives CASSPQGGETQYF.

This clone was counted a single time. J is TRBJ2-7 and V is TRBV9; 12 bases line up with TRBD1. V dropped 4 bases and J dropped 2; count of bases not matched to a gene: 7. The CDR3 length is 16 residues. From germline, CDR1 is SGDLS and CDR2 YYNGEE. The CDR3 DNA reads as TGTGCCAGCAGCCTAACCGGGACAGGGGGCCCCTACGAGCAGTACTTC. Translation: CASSLTGTGGPYEQYF.

The chain recombines TRBV7-9 with TRBJ1-5; 7 positions match TRBD1. The CDR3 length is 13 residues. With V trimmed by 5 bases and J by 6 bases, 4 bases remained unmatched. Germline loops: CDR1 SEHNR, CDR2 FQNEAQ (reference sequence). The CDR3 nucleotides read TGTGCCAGCAGCCCAGACAGGGCTCAGCCCCAGCATTTT. It is translated as CASSPDRAQPQHF.

The rearrangement joins TRBV15 to TRBJ2-1; D gene unclear. V was shortened by 8 bases and J by 0 bases, with 11 bases between the two germline ends. Germline CDR1 and CDR2: LNHNV and YYDKDF (reference sequence). The CDR3 runs 14 residues. CDR3 amino acids: CATYNPSSYNEQFF. CDR3 nucleotide sequence: TGTGCCACCTACAACCCGAGCTCCTACAATGAGCAGTTCTTC.